Following are 8 T cell receptor beta chains from one sample sequenced in a study of shared clonotypes between healthy human individuals. Profiling relied on immunoSEQ multiplex PCR, and the TCRdb table lists in-frame clones only, not all of them. The sample lists 600,000 or so clones; roughly 98% were seen once. Naive CD8 populations comprised CD45RO-negative cells positively selected for CCR7, excluding terminally differentiated effector memory CD45RA+ cells. Sequences were obtained from naive CD8+ T cells sorted from blood. These receptors were collected from a man younger than 45 in good health.

This chain links TRBV6-5 with TRBJ2-1, with TRBD1 matching 10 bases. Trimming at V came to 2 bases and at J to 4 bases, leaving 5 bases not matched to a gene. The CDR3 runs 16 residues. The germline V gene encodes CDR1 MNHEY and CDR2 SVGAGI. CDR3 sequence: CASSYPRTGGYNEQFF. As DNA, the CDR3 is TGTGCCAGCAGTTACCCTCGGACAGGGGGTTACAATGAGCAGTTCTTC.

The gene calls are TRBV19 and TRBJ2-2; 7 positions match TRBD1. In germline, CDR1 is LNHDA, CDR2 SQIVND (reference sequence). Germline trimming cut 2 bases from V and 9 bases from J; bases unmatched to any gene: 3. This CDR3 comprises 13 residues. The CDR3: CASSITGDWELFF. The DNA for the CDR3 is TGTGCCAGTAGTATAACAGGGGATTGGGAGCTGTTTTTT.

J is TRBJ1-4 and V is TRBV9, with D unclear. The CDR3 totals 14 residues. V lost 3 bases and J lost 7, with 13 bases in between. Germline CDR1 is SGDLS and CDR2 is YYNGEE. This CDR3 is CASSEKDRVEKLFF. CDR3 bases: TGTGCCAGCAGCGAGAAAGACCGAGTTGAAAAACTGTTTTTT.

This chain links TRBV14 with TRBJ2-1, with unresolved D. There are 13 residues in the CDR3. Trimming left V 0 bases short and J 11 bases short, with 11 bases between. Germline V gives CDR1 SGHDN, CDR2 FVKESK. The chain's CDR3 is CASSQDFGLKQFF. The CDR3 DNA reads TGTGCCAGCAGCCAAGATTTTGGGCTGAAGCAGTTCTTC.

The CDR3 coding sequence is TGTGCCAGCAGCGACCCTGGGACAGCCTCCTACGAGCAGTACTTC. Its translation: CASSDPGTASYEQYF. This chain joins TRBV9 and TRBJ2-7; 7 bases are shared with TRBD1. The V gene end was trimmed by 3 bases and the J gene end by 0 bases; junction bases not matched to a gene: 6. The CDR3 is made up of 15 amino acids. Germline CDR1 and CDR2: SGDLS and YYNGEE.

Here the CDR3 reads CASSRDRIYNEQFF. CDR3 bases: TGCGCCAGCAGCCGGGACAGGATTTACAATGAGCAGTTCTTC. The chain combines TRBV5-1 with TRBJ2-1, with 8 bases that match TRBD1. This CDR3 contains 14 residues. Germline assignment: CDR1 SGHRS and CDR2 YFSETQ. J was trimmed by 4 bases and V by 4 bases; bases with no gene match: 4.

The J gene is TRBJ1-1, the V gene TRBV7-2; D gene uncertain. The germline V and J ends were trimmed by 1 base and 8 bases, with 14 bases remaining between them. This CDR3 is 14 amino acids long. The germline gives CDR1 SGHTA, CDR2 FQGNSA. The CDR3 sequence: CASSLVPSTAEAFF. In DNA form, the CDR3 reads TGTGCCAGCAGCTTAGTCCCGTCTACTGCGGAAGCTTTCTTT.

V gene TRBV5-5 combines with J gene TRBJ1-5; 8 bases are shared with TRBD1. Germline trimming cut 0 bases from V and 6 bases from J; bases unmatched to any gene: 5. The CDR3 is made up of 15 amino acids. Germline V gene sequence: CDR1 SGHKS, CDR2 YYEKEE (reference sequence). The CDR3: CASSLEQGVRQPQHF. The CDR3 DNA sequence: TGTGCCAGCAGCTTGGAACAGGGGGTTCGTCAGCCCCAGCATTTT. Supplemented by reference TRBV5-5 and TRBJ1-5, the full variable domain reads DAGVTQSPTHLIKTRGQQVTLRCSPISGHKSVSWYQQVLGQGPQFIFQYYEKEERGRGNFPDRFSARQFPNYSSELNVNALLLGDSALYLCASSLEQGVRQPQHFGDGTRLSIL.